This T cell receptor beta chain emerged from a study of blood T cell repertoires in COVID-19. Study as a whole: The samples span acute and convalescent COVID-19 from the United States, Italy and Spain.

J lost 5 bases, V lost 4 bases, and 6 bases had no gene match. The CDR3 length is 15 residues. Germline-derived CDR1 and CDR2 are SGHRS and YFSETQ. How the authors handled the data: Amplification from reference gene primers served as the basis for estimated nucleated cell counts. The table came from immunoSEQ multiplex PCR; TCRdb's copy has only in-frame clones and leaves some out. Clone size and the V and J calls come from that table; the DNA yielded D and trimming. This sample has some 260,000 clones, with about three quarters found just once. What was sequenced was peripheral blood. The receptor was derived from a woman older than 75 with acute or convalescent COVID-19. This chain links TRBV5-1 with TRBJ2-2; 9 bases are shared with TRBD1. The CDR3 DNA is TGCGCCAGCAGCCCGGGCGGGACAGGGACCGGGGAGCTGTTTTTT. This translates into CASSPGGTGTGELFF.